These T cell receptor beta chains were read from a single sample in a study of cytomegalovirus exposure and HLA in healthy donors. The assay was immunoSEQ multiplex PCR, and TCRdb's table has in-frame clones only and misses some. This table holds 170,000 or so clones, roughly four fifths found once. The sample taken for sequencing was PBMCs. The receptors originated from a man aged 50 to 60 in good health and CMV-seronegative. CDR3s include the opening cysteine and the closing phenylalanine or tryptophan. Fields, in order: J gene, V gene, D gene, clone size, CDR3 DNA, CDR3 protein. A D gene is named only where the DNA matches it firmly. Not all rows give a size; the values are once, few, many and, for expanded clones, a class.

>TRBJ1-3|TRBV5-1|-|-
TGCGCCAGCAGCCCGGACGGGAGCTCTGGAAACACCATATATTTT
CASSPDGSSGNTIYF
>TRBJ2-1|TRBV6-5|TRBD2|once
TGTGCCAGCAGCACAGGAGCGGGATCCTACAATGAGCAGTTCTTC
CASSTGAGSYNEQFF
>TRBJ1-1|TRBV18|TRBD1|-
TGTGCCAGCTCACCCCGACTAGTCCAGGGGGCCCGCACTGAAGCTTTCTTT
CASSPRLVQGARTEAFF
>TRBJ2-7|TRBV29-1|TRBD2|-
TGCAGCGTCGGGGAGGGTTCCTACGAGCAGTACTTC
CSVGEGSYEQYF
>TRBJ1-4|TRBV2|-|-
TGTGCCAGCAGTGGTTGGGGGGTTAGTGAAAAACTGTTTTTT
CASSGWGVSEKLFF
>TRBJ1-1|TRBV5-1|TRBD1|-
TGCGCCAGCAGCCGGGACAGGGGGGGAACGGGAACTGAAGCTTTCTTT
CASSRDRGGTGTEAFF
>TRBJ1-4|TRBV5-6|-|-
TGTGCCAGCAGCTACAACAGGGTTTCTAATGAAAAACTGTTTTTT
CASSYNRVSNEKLFF
>TRBJ2-5|TRBV7-6|-|-
TGTGCCAGCAGCCTAGACAGGCAAGAGACCCAGTACTTC
CASSLDRQETQYF
>TRBJ2-1|TRBV11-2|TRBD2|-
TGTGCCAGCAGCTTCAGGACTAGCGTGTCGGGGTTCTTC
CASSFRTSVSGFF
>TRBJ2-5|TRBV7-2|-|-
TGTGCCAGCAGCCGCTACCCACAAGAGACCCAGTACTTC
CASSRYPQETQYF
>TRBJ1-2|TRBV5-1|TRBD1|-
TGCGCCAGCAGCACAGGGGGCGCGGACTATGGCTACACCTTC
CASSTGGADYGYTF
>TRBJ1-4|TRBV9|TRBD1|-
TGTGCCAGCAGCCCCAGGACAGGGACTGAAAAACTGTTTTTT
CASSPRTGTEKLFF
>TRBJ2-7|TRBV5-4|TRBD2|-
TGTGCCAGCAGCTTTGGGGGACTAGCGGCAACCTACGAGCAGTACTTC
CASSFGGLAATYEQYF
>TRBJ1-3|TRBV11-3|-|once
TGTGCCAGCAGCGGGTCGCCGGGCACCATATATTTT
CASSGSPGTIYF
>TRBJ1-1|TRBV28|TRBD1|-
TGTGCCAGCAGTTTATATTCAGGGGGCGCGAACACTGAAGCTTTCTTT
CASSLYSGGANTEAFF
>TRBJ2-5|TRBV5-1|-|-
TGCGCCAGCAGCAACACAGGGATAGGGACCCAGTACTTC
CASSNTGIGTQYF
>TRBJ2-3|TRBV6-6|-|-
TGTGCCAGCAGTTACTCCGGGGGTGGGCCAGATACGCAGTATTTT
CASSYSGGGPDTQYF
>TRBJ2-1|TRBV28|TRBD2|-
TGTGCCAGCAGCTTGACGACTAGCGGGAGCTACAATGAGCAGTTCTTC
CASSLTTSGSYNEQFF
>TRBJ2-1|TRBV28|TRBD2|few
TGTGCCAGCCAGAGGCTAGCGGGAGTCAATGAGCAGTTCTTC
CASQRLAGVNEQFF
>TRBJ2-1|TRBV4-3|-|few
TGCGCCAGCAGCGTGGAGGGCTGGGATGAGCAGTTCTTC
CASSVEGWDEQFF